These T cell receptor beta chains were read from a single sample in a study of T cell responses to AZD1222 COVID-19 vaccine. Produced via immunoSEQ multiplex PCR; TCRdb's table is partial and in-frame only. The data hold about 140,000 clones, with approximately 91% observed a single time. The material was peripheral blood, obtained 28 days after the second AZD1222 dose. All receptors derive from an adult who received the AZD1222 COVID-19 vaccine. Both conserved end residues are part of each CDR3. The D gene is left open where the match is weak. Some rows have no size entry. The others give once, few or many, or a class for an expanded clone.

CDR3 protein,CDR3 DNA,V gene,clone size,D gene,J gene
CASTITWRGRRTEAFF,TGTGCCAGTACCATCACATGGAGGGGGCGGCGAACTGAAGCTTTCTTT,TRBV19,.,TRBD1,TRBJ1-1
CAISESQNQPQHF,TGTGCCATCAGTGAGTCTCAGAATCAGCCCCAGCATTTT,TRBV10-3,.,.,TRBJ1-5
CASSLGTGYEQYF,TGTGCCAGCAGCTTAGGAACGGGCTACGAGCAGTACTTC,TRBV7-9,.,.,TRBJ2-7
CASSKTSGGSDTQYF,TGTGCCAGCAGCAAGACTAGCGGGGGGTCAGATACGCAGTATTTT,TRBV11-2,.,TRBD2,TRBJ2-3
CASLIQTGNTEAFF,TGTGCCAGCCTTATCCAGACAGGGAACACTGAAGCTTTCTTT,TRBV2,.,.,TRBJ1-1
CASSSQSPGENTEAFF,TGCGCCAGCAGCTCACAAAGCCCGGGGGAGAACACTGAAGCTTTCTTT,TRBV5-1,once,.,TRBJ1-1
CASILRGTRFADTQYF,TGTGCCAGCATCCTCCGTGGGACTAGATTTGCAGATACGCAGTATTTT,TRBV7-9,.,TRBD2,TRBJ2-3
CASSQGWQEGYEQYF,TGTGCCAGCAGCCAGGGTTGGCAGGAGGGGTACGAGCAGTACTTC,TRBV11-2,.,.,TRBJ2-7
CASSINVRTNEQFF,TGTGCCAGTAGTATCAATGTGAGGACCAATGAGCAGTTCTTC,TRBV19,.,.,TRBJ2-1
CASSLGTGTEAFF,TGTGCCAGCAGTCTGGGGACTGGGACTGAAGCTTTCTTT,TRBV27,.,.,TRBJ1-1
CASSRIYEQYF,TGTGCCAGCAGCCGAATCTACGAGCAGTACTTC,TRBV7-2,.,.,TRBJ2-7
CASSRIAGEGRGNIQYF,TGTGCCAGCTCACGTATAGCGGGAGAGGGGAGAGGAAACATTCAGTACTTC,TRBV18,few,TRBD2,TRBJ2-4
CASSVGLAGGSEQYF,TGTGCCAGCAGCGTGGGGCTAGCGGGAGGCAGCGAGCAGTACTTC,TRBV9,.,TRBD2,TRBJ2-7
CASSLRSGKVDQETQYF,TGTGCCAGCAGTCTTCGTTCGGGGAAAGTGGACCAAGAGACCCAGTACTTC,TRBV27,.,.,TRBJ2-5
CASRSGARGAGELFF,TGTGCCAGTAGATCGGGGGCCCGGGGTGCCGGGGAGCTGTTTTTT,TRBV19,.,.,TRBJ2-2
CASSLALSGANVLTF,TGTGCCAGCAGTTTAGCTCTCTCTGGGGCCAACGTCCTGACTTTC,TRBV27,.,.,TRBJ2-6
CASSLGPQGTQVKAFF,TGCGCCAGCAGCTTGGGCCCACAGGGGACTCAAGTGAAAGCTTTCTTT,TRBV5-1,.,TRBD1,TRBJ1-1
CASTGHYGYTF,TGTGCCAGTACGGGACACTATGGCTACACCTTC,TRBV19,.,.,TRBJ1-2
CASSERTNGDEQYF,TGCGCCAGCAGTGAGAGGACCAACGGGGACGAGCAGTACTTC,TRBV10-2,.,.,TRBJ2-7
CASIRVYQETQYF,TGTGCCAGCATCAGGGTGTACCAAGAGACCCAGTACTTC,TRBV6-5,.,.,TRBJ2-5
CASSEYFGGNTEAFF,TGTGCCAGCAGTGAATACTTCGGGGGAAACACTGAAGCTTTCTTT,TRBV25-1,.,.,TRBJ1-1
CASSLATSGRKYEQFF,TGTGCCAGCAGCTTGGCTACTAGCGGGAGAAAATATGAGCAGTTCTTC,TRBV5-8,.,TRBD2,TRBJ2-1
CASSYQGENGYTF,TGTGCCAGCAGTTACCAGGGGGAGAATGGCTACACCTTC,TRBV6-5,.,TRBD1,TRBJ1-2
CASSLRPIQETQYF,TGTGCCAGCAGCTTGCGCCCTATCCAAGAGACCCAGTACTTC,TRBV11-2,.,.,TRBJ2-5
CASSSQVETQYF,TGTGCCAGCAGCTCACAGGTAGAGACCCAGTACTTC,TRBV7-9,once,.,TRBJ2-5
CASSMDKYNEQFF,TGTGCCAGTAGTATGGATAAGTACAATGAGCAGTTCTTC,TRBV19,.,.,TRBJ2-1
CASSLGFYGNTEAFF,TGTGCCAGCAGCTTGGGGTTCTACGGCAACACTGAAGCTTTCTTT,TRBV5-4,.,.,TRBJ1-1
CASSLSGLGEKLFF,TGTGCCAGCAGTTTATCGGGGCTCGGGGAAAAACTGTTTTTT,TRBV27,once,.,TRBJ1-4
CASPGQPHQETQYF,TGTGCCAGTCCGGGACAACCTCACCAAGAGACCCAGTACTTC,TRBV21-1,.,.,TRBJ2-5
CASSFVGARDNYGYTF,TGTGCCAGCAGCTTCGTGGGGGCTCGTGATAACTATGGCTACACCTTC,TRBV7-9,.,.,TRBJ1-2
CASRPGERLQETQYF,TGTGCCAGCAGGCCGGGGGAGCGTCTCCAAGAGACCCAGTACTTC,TRBV27,.,.,TRBJ2-5
CASSPRQGSYNEQFF,TGTGCCAGCAGCCCAAGACAGGGTTCCTACAATGAGCAGTTCTTC,TRBV9,.,TRBD1,TRBJ2-1
CASSYRTGAISYEQYF,TGTGCCAGCAGTTACCGGACAGGGGCCATATCCTACGAGCAGTACTTC,TRBV6-5,.,TRBD1,TRBJ2-7
CASSKGHNSNQPQHF,TGTGCCAGCAGCAAGGGACACAATAGCAATCAGCCCCAGCATTTT,TRBV5-5,.,.,TRBJ1-5
CASSGLQGGNQPQHF,TGTGCCAGCAGTGGCCTACAGGGTGGTAATCAGCCCCAGCATTTT,TRBV25-1,.,.,TRBJ1-5
CASSQTLGEQYF,TGTGCCAGCAGCCAAACTCTTGGCGAGCAGTACTTC,TRBV3-1/TRBV3-2,.,.,TRBJ2-7
CASTGGGRSLYGYTF,TGCGCCAGCACTGGCGGGGGACGGAGCCTTTATGGCTACACCTTC,TRBV10-2,.,.,TRBJ1-2
CASSEAGRERSNQPQHF,TGTGCCAGCAGTGAAGCGGGTAGGGAGAGAAGCAATCAGCCCCAGCATTTT,TRBV2,.,.,TRBJ1-5
CASSQALTTGAYEQYF,TGCGCCAGCAGCCAAGCCCTAACGACAGGAGCTTACGAGCAGTACTTC,TRBV4-1,once,.,TRBJ2-7
CASSSSIGNSGNTIYF,TGCGCCAGCAGCTCGAGCATCGGAAACTCTGGAAACACCATATATTTT,TRBV4-1,once,.,TRBJ1-3
CASAPGTSVYEQYF,TGTGCCAGCGCCCCCGGGACTAGCGTTTACGAGCAGTACTTC,TRBV10-3,.,TRBD2,TRBJ2-7
CASSLVVEAPYGYTF,TGTGCCAGCAGCTTGGTGGTGGAAGCGCCTTATGGCTACACCTTC,TRBV5-4,.,.,TRBJ1-2
CASRLDFAEAFF,TGTGCCAGTAGGCTGGACTTCGCTGAAGCTTTCTTT,TRBV19,once,.,TRBJ1-1
CASSPTVGTEAFF,TGTGCCAGCAGCCCGACAGTGGGCACTGAAGCTTTCTTT,TRBV5-5,.,.,TRBJ1-1
CASSHPQGTQYF,TGCGCCAGCAGCCACCCCCAAGGGACCCAGTACTTC,TRBV4-1,.,.,TRBJ2-5
CASSVLPGQYNEQFF,TGTGCCAGTAGTGTTCTACCGGGACAATACAATGAGCAGTTCTTC,TRBV19,.,.,TRBJ2-1
CASTRTANYGYTF,TGTGCCAGCACCCGGACGGCTAACTATGGCTACACCTTC,TRBV2,.,.,TRBJ1-2
CASSLRPGNNNSPLHF,TGTGCCAGCAGCTTAAGACCCGGGAATAATAATTCACCCCTCCACTTT,TRBV7-2,once,.,TRBJ1-6
CASSVKQGDYGYTF,TGTGCCAGCAGTGTAAAGCAGGGGGACTATGGCTACACCTTC,TRBV2,once,TRBD1,TRBJ1-2
CASSLDFRGGKLTF,TGTGCCAGCAGCTTAGATTTCCGGGGCGGAAAGTTAACCTTC,TRBV11-2,.,.,TRBJ1-2
CASSARGGLGINEQFF,TGTGCCAGCAGCGCCCGCGGGGGGCTGGGAATAAATGAGCAGTTCTTC,TRBV3-1/TRBV3-2,.,TRBD2,TRBJ2-1